Presented here are 12 T cell receptor beta chains from one specimen sequenced in a study of shared clonotypes between healthy human individuals (dated by TCRdb to about 2020). Library creation used the immunoSEQ multiplex PCR assay. TCRdb took this table from immuneACCESS and kept in-frame rearrangements with V and J called. Such tables lack part of the clones; where checked against another copy, unresolved V genes explain under half of the gap, and the rest is unexplained. This sample comprises more than 850,000 clones, approximately 80% of them detected only once. The top ten clones comprise more than 0.5% of the sample. Sequencing was done on a sample of memory CD4+ T cells from PBMCs. Interpreted using the paper, the cell subset or site label stands for: CD45RA-negative fraction. The source of these receptors is a man younger than 35 in good health. Some clones in this sample may be carry-over from other donors' samples.

There are many counts of this clone. The chain couples TRBV5-1 to TRBJ2-5; D gene uncertain. Germline CDR1 reads SGHRS; CDR2 reads YFSETQ. The V end was cut by 1 base, the J end by 5 bases, with 24 bases between. This CDR3 has 18 amino acids. The CDR3 DNA follows: TGCGCCAGCAGCTTGCGAGGTCTTAATGGGCTAGATGGGGAGACCCAGTACTTC. Translated, it gives CASSLRGLNGLDGETQYF.

The rearrangement joins TRBV7-9 to TRBJ2-2; no reliable D call. The V end was cut by 3 bases, the J end by 0 bases, with 8 bases between. The CDR3 runs 15 residues. CDR1 SEHNR and CDR2 FQNEAQ come from the germline V gene (reference sequence). CDR3 nucleotide sequence: TGTGCCAGCAGCTTGTGGCGCACGAACACCGGGGAGCTGTTTTTT. Amino acid sequence: CASSLWRTNTGELFF.

The chain links TRBV6-1 to TRBJ1-4; D not resolved. From germline, CDR1 is MNHNS and CDR2 SASEGT. Trimming left V 7 bases short and J 8 bases short, with 14 bases between. This CDR3 comprises 13 residues. The CDR3 bases are TGTGCCAGCATCAGCGGAACGCGGGAAAAACTGTTTTTT. Translation: CASISGTREKLFF.

The J gene is TRBJ2-1, the V gene TRBV28; the D gene could be TRBD1 or TRBD2 (5 bases each). Trimming removed 6 bases at V and 7 bases at J, with 19 bases between. Germline loops: CDR1 MDHEN, CDR2 SYDVKM. The CDR3 length is 15 residues. The CDR3 DNA follows: TGTGCCAGCAGGTTGCCGAGGGGCGTGGGAAATGAGCAGTTCTTC. This gives the protein CASRLPRGVGNEQFF.

The gene calls are TRBV5-4 and TRBJ2-3; D possibly corresponds to TRBD2 (6 bases). V shed 0 bases and J shed 1 base, with 21 bases lying between them. This CDR3 has 19 residues. Germline loops: CDR1 SGHNT, CDR2 YYREEE (reference sequence). This CDR3 is CASSLAGAIAALGTDTQYF. In DNA, the CDR3 is TGTGCCAGCAGCTTGGCCGGGGCTATAGCGGCCTTGGGCACAGATACGCAGTATTTT.

This clone was seen once. The V and J genes are TRBV29-1 and TRBJ2-3; 8 nucleotides agree with TRBD1. Per the germline V gene, CDR1 is SQVTM and CDR2 is ANQGSEA. Losses at the gene ends were 4 bases for V and 6 bases for J; bases not matched to a gene: 9. This CDR3 is 14 amino acids long. The CDR3 DNA follows: TGCAGCGTTGTCTCCGGGACAGGAGGGGATACGCAGTATTTT. It translates to CSVVSGTGGDTQYF.

J is TRBJ1-4 and V is TRBV11-2; D may be TRBD1 (6 bases). V was shortened by 2 bases and J by 10 bases, with 17 bases between the two germline ends. The germline V gene encodes CDR1 SGHAT and CDR2 FQNNGV. The CDR3 spans 15 residues. The DNA of the CDR3 is TGTGCCAGCAGCTTACTAGCACAGGGCGGGGGAAAACTGTTTTTT. It translates to CASSLLAQGGGKLFF.

V is TRBV5-4 and J is TRBJ2-7; 9 bases line up with TRBD1. The ends lost 5 bases at V and 5 bases at J; junction bases unmatched: 8. The CDR3 is 14 amino acids. Germline loops: CDR1 SGHNT, CDR2 YYREEE (reference sequence). CDR3 nucleotides: TGTGCCAGCAGACGAACAGGGGGCGGGAACGAGCAGTACTTC. This gives the protein CASRRTGGGNEQYF.

The chain employs TRBV11-2 and TRBJ2-7, with unresolved D. The germline V gene encodes CDR1 SGHAT and CDR2 FQNNGV. V was trimmed by 3 bases and J by 2 bases, leaving 11 bases between them. The CDR3 length is 14 residues. The DNA of the CDR3 is TGTGCCAGCAGCTTGGCAGGATCGGCCTACGAGCAGTACTTC. It specifies CASSLAGSAYEQYF.

This rearrangement joins TRBV20-1 to TRBJ2-3; D not resolved. CDR1 and CDR2 from the germline V gene are DFQATT and SNEGSKA (reference sequence). This CDR3 has 11 residues. With 8 bases removed from V and 1 base from J, the gap between germline ends came to 7 bases. The CDR3 loop is CSSERTDTQYF. The CDR3 coding sequence is TGCAGTTCAGAGCGCACAGATACGCAGTATTTT.

This clone has only a few counts. The genes are TRBV19 and TRBJ1-1; D is ambiguous. The CDR3 runs 13 residues. Per the germline V gene, CDR1 is LNHDA and CDR2 is SQIVND (reference sequence). Between the trimmed V and J ends, which lost 4 bases and 2 bases, there was a span of 8 bases. The DNA for the CDR3 is TGTGCCAGTAGTAAAGGTCCCAACACTGAAGCTTTCTTT. It codes for CASSKGPNTEAFF.

This rearrangement joins TRBV7-6 to TRBJ2-7; 7 positions match TRBD1. V lost 5 bases to trimming and J lost 6 bases; unmatched junction nucleotides: 19. Germline V gives CDR1 SGHVS, CDR2 FNYEAQ. The CDR3 sequence is 17 residues long. This chain's CDR3 is CASSGTATGFVGLEQYF. In nucleotides, the CDR3 is TGTGCCAGCAGCGGGACCGCGACAGGGTTCGTTGGTCTCGAGCAGTACTTC. Full variable domain (missing parts from reference TRBV7-6 and TRBJ2-7): GAGVSQSPRYKVTKRGQDVALRCDPISGHVSLYWYRQALGQGPEFLTYFNYEAQQDKSGLPNDRFSAERPEGSISTLTIQRTEQRDSAMYRCASSGTATGFVGLEQYFGPGTRLTVT.